These 19 T cell receptor beta chains share one sample of origin, sequenced in a study of shared clonotypes between healthy human individuals. Sequenced by immunoSEQ multiplex PCR; TCRdb stores in-frame clones only, minus some. Of about 2.3 million clones in the sample, less than 95% were seen once. Material for sequencing was naive CD4+ T cells from PBMCs. Sample subset: CD45RA+ positively selected. The receptors were gathered from a man aged 18 to 29 in good health. Some clones in this sample may be carry-over from other donors' samples.

The chain recombines TRBV7-6 with TRBJ2-1, with D maybe TRBD1 (5 bases). Trimming removed 0 bases at V and 4 bases at J, with 13 bases between. The CDR3 covers 16 residues. Germline-derived CDR1 and CDR2 are SGHVS and FNYEAQ. The CDR3 DNA is TGTGCCAGCAGCTTAGCGATGGACACTTTATACAATGAGCAGTTCTTC. Residues: CASSLAMDTLYNEQFF.

This clone was found a few times. The chain couples TRBV5-1 to TRBJ1-1; D is ambiguous. The V and J ends lost 4 bases and 5 bases respectively, with 18 bases between them. The CDR3 length is 15 residues. The germline V gene encodes CDR1 SGHRS and CDR2 YFSETQ. CDR3 sequence (DNA): TGCGCCAGCAGCCTGGTAGGGAGGAGAGGTACTGAAGCTTTCTTT. Encoded protein: CASSLVGRRGTEAFF.

The gene calls are TRBV5-8 and TRBJ2-5, with a possible D match to TRBD2 (6 bases). Germline CDR1 is SGHTS and CDR2 is YDEGEE. This CDR3 contains 15 residues. The V end lost 0 bases, the J end lost 2 bases, and 11 bases lay between the germline ends. Here the CDR3 reads CASSLVGGLQETQYF. CDR3 sequence (DNA): TGTGCCAGCAGCTTGGTCGGAGGGCTTCAAGAGACCCAGTACTTC.

This clone came up once. This rearrangement joins TRBV30 to TRBJ1-4, with 9 bases lining up with TRBD1. CDR1 and CDR2 from the germline V gene are GTSNPN and SVGIG (reference sequence). V shed 0 bases, J shed 4 bases, and the junction held 12 bases outside the gene matches. The CDR3 contains 18 residues. CDR3 DNA: TGTGCCTGGAGTGTCCTCACCGGGACAGGGAGTGATAATGAAAAACTGTTTTTT. Translating it yields CAWSVLTGTGSDNEKLFF.

This chain links TRBV6-5 with TRBJ2-1; 9 nucleotides match TRBD2. Germline CDR1 is MNHEY and CDR2 is SVGAGI. The CDR3 runs to 15 residues. The V and J ends lost 5 bases and 10 bases, in that order; junction bases with no gene match: 12. CDR3 residues: CASSVGTSPRGEQFF. Here the CDR3 DNA reads TGTGCCAGCAGTGTTGGGACTAGCCCCCGAGGGGAGCAGTTCTTC.

The chain links TRBV27 to TRBJ1-4; the match to TRBD1 covers 7 bases. J lost 2 bases, V lost 6 bases, and 6 bases had no gene match. The CDR3 length is 15 residues. Germline CDR1 reads MNHEY; CDR2 reads SMNVEV (reference sequence). The CDR3, as DNA: TGTGCCAGCAGCCTAAGACAGGGCACTAATGAAAAACTGTTTTTT. The encoded protein is CASSLRQGTNEKLFF.

V usage is TRBV6-5 and J usage is TRBJ1-2; D is uncertain. Germline assignment: CDR1 MNHEY and CDR2 SVGAGI. Trimming took off 5 bases at V and 6 bases at J, with 16 bases between the two ends. The CDR3 is 14 amino acids. In DNA, the CDR3 is TGTGCCAGCAGTCTCCGACGGGGAGCGGATGGCTACACCTTC. Translated: CASSLRRGADGYTF.

The V and J genes are TRBV27 and TRBJ2-2, with 8 bases that match TRBD2. This CDR3 comprises 18 residues. Germline CDR1 reads MNHEY; CDR2 reads SMNVEV (reference sequence). V dropped 1 base and J dropped 5; count of bases not matched to a gene: 12. The CDR3 sequence: CASSLFLGDGTSTGELFF. CDR3 sequence (DNA): TGTGCCAGCAGTTTATTTCTCGGCGACGGGACTAGTACCGGGGAGCTGTTTTTT.

This clone was counted a single time. CDR3 amino acids: CASSSQDRSGNTIYF. The CDR3, as DNA: TGTGCCAGCAGCTCTCAGGACCGCTCTGGAAACACCATATATTTT. The rearrangement links TRBV7-9 to TRBJ1-3; D is undetermined. Germline-derived CDR1 and CDR2 are SEHNR and FQNEAQ (reference sequence). The CDR3 sequence is 15 residues long. The V gene lost 4 bases and the J gene lost 0 bases, with 10 bases spanning the gap.

This clone has just a few counts. The sample carries other DNA sequences with the same CDR3. The CDR3 coding sequence is TGCGCCAGCAGCTTCGGTCAAGAGACCCAGTACTTC. Encoded protein: CASSFGQETQYF. V and J are TRBV5-1 and TRBJ2-5; D is undetermined. The germline V gene has CDR1 SGHRS and CDR2 YFSETQ. CDR3 length: 12 amino acids. V was trimmed by 2 bases and J by 2 bases, leaving 4 bases between them.

The chain joins TRBV5-1 to TRBJ2-1, with D possibly called TRBD1 or TRBD2 (5 bases each). The CDR3 loop spans 13 amino acids. Trimming left V 0 bases short and J 9 bases short, with 10 bases between. The V gene's germline CDR1 is SGHRS and CDR2 YFSETQ. DNA of the CDR3: TGCGCCAGCAGCTTGGTGGTTGGGGGTGAGCAGTTCTTC. This sequence encodes CASSLVVGGEQFF. The full variable domain, its missing parts supplied by reference TRBV5-1 and TRBJ2-1, is KAGVTQTPRYLIKTRGQQVTLSCSPISGHRSVSWYQQTPGQGLQFLFEYFSETQRNKGNFPGRFSGRQFSNSRSEMNVSTLELGDSALYLCASSLVVGGEQFFGPGTRLTVL.

This clone has just a few counts. This chain uses TRBV10-3 with TRBJ1-5; D unresolved. Germline CDR1 reads ENHRY; CDR2 reads SYGVKD. The CDR3 runs to 16 residues. V lost 2 bases to trimming and J lost 1 base, with 12 bases between them. CDR3 protein: CAISEHTAVSNQPQHF. The CDR3 coding sequence is TGTGCCATCAGTGAGCATACAGCCGTAAGCAATCAGCCCCAGCATTTT.

The chain uses TRBV7-2 and TRBJ2-1, with 8 bases lining up with TRBD2. The CDR3 is 14 amino acids. V shed 2 bases, J shed 8 bases, and the junction held 5 bases outside the gene matches. CDR1 is SGHTA and CDR2 is FQGNSA in the germline V gene. CDR3 DNA sequence: TGTGCCAGCAGCTTACCGGGAGGGCCCTATGAGCAGTTCTTC. It encodes CASSLPGGPYEQFF. The full variable domain, in which reference TRBV7-2 and TRBJ2-1 provide the parts outside the CDR3, is GAGVSQSPSNKVTEKGKDVELRCDPISGHTALYWYRQSLGQGLEFLIYFQGNSAPDKSGLPSDRFSAERTGGSVSTLTIQRTQQEDSAVYLCASSLPGGPYEQFFGPGTRLTVL.

A note on this clone: The same CDR3 arises from other DNA sequences in this sample as well. The chain links TRBV29-1 to TRBJ2-5; tentative D call: TRBD1 (6 bases). This CDR3 is built from 12 residues. V shed 6 bases and J shed 3 bases, with 11 bases lying between them. Germline CDR1 reads SQVTM; CDR2 reads ANQGSEA. CDR3 amino acids: CSVLQGEETQYF. The CDR3, as DNA: TGCAGCGTACTACAGGGCGAAGAGACCCAGTACTTC.

This clone occurred once. J is TRBJ2-2 and V is TRBV27; D is undetermined. Looked up from germline, CDR1 is MNHEY and CDR2 is SMNVEV (reference sequence). CDR3 length equals 15 residues. Between the trimmed V and J ends, which lost 4 bases and 1 base, there was a span of 10 bases. CDR3 coding DNA: TGTGCCAGCAGTTCCGTGCGACGGAACACCGGGGAGCTGTTTTTT. Translation: CASSSVRRNTGELFF.

The J gene is TRBJ2-5, the V gene TRBV21-1; whether TRBD1, the table's D call, matches the DNA was not checked. TRBV21-1 is listed as a pseudogene. The CDR3 contains 12 residues. The CDR3 region has the DNA TGTGCCAGCAGCAACTCCAGGGAGACCCAGTACTTC. It is translated as CASSNSRETQYF.

The rearrangement joins TRBV19 to TRBJ2-1; 8 nucleotides line up with TRBD2. This CDR3 is built from 16 residues. With V trimmed by 6 bases and J by 0 bases, 7 bases remained unmatched. From germline, CDR1 is LNHDA and CDR2 SQIVND (reference sequence). In DNA form, the CDR3 reads TGTGCCAGTAGGGGACTAGGACTAGCCTCCTACAATGAGCAGTTCTTC. Amino acids: CASRGLGLASYNEQFF.

This clone has just a few counts. Other nucleotide sequences from this sample produce the same CDR3. This chain joins TRBV7-2 and TRBJ1-1; a weak D match, TRBD1 (6 bases). Trimming took off 5 bases at V and 1 base at J, with 8 bases between the two ends. This CDR3 is built from 13 residues. Per germline, CDR1 SGHTA and CDR2 FQGNSA. The CDR3 here is CASSLGQNTEAFF. As DNA, the CDR3 is TGTGCCAGCAGCCTGGGACAGAACACTGAAGCTTTCTTT.

This sequence joins TRBV29-1 and TRBJ2-7, with D unclear. The CDR3 is made up of 13 amino acids. The germline gives CDR1 SQVTM, CDR2 ANQGSEA. V was pared by 3 bases and J by 0 bases, with 9 bases between. Here the CDR3 reads CSVEQHNSYEQYF. CDR3 nucleotides: TGCAGCGTTGAGCAGCACAACTCCTACGAGCAGTACTTC.